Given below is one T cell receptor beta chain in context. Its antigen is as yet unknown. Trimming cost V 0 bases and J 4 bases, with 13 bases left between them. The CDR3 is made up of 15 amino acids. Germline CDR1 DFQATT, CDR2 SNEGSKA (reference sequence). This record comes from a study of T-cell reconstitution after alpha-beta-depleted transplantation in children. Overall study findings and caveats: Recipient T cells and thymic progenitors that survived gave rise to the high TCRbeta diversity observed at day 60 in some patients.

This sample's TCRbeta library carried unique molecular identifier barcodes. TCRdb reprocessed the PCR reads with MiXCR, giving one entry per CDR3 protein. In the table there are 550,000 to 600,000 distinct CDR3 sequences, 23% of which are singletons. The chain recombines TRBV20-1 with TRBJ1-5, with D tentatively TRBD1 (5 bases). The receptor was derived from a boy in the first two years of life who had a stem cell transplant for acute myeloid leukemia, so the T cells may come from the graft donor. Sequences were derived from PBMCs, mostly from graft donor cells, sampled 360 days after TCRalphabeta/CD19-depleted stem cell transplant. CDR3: CSARDHGALNQPQHF. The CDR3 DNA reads TGCAGTGCTAGAGATCACGGGGCCCTTAATCAGCCCCAGCATTTT.